This entry lists 27 T cell receptor beta chains sequenced from one sample in a study of cytomegalovirus exposure and HLA in healthy donors. Primers included in the PCR were 60 Vbeta and 13 Jbeta primers. The table came from immunoSEQ multiplex PCR; TCRdb's copy has only in-frame clones and leaves some out. The data show 100,000 to 150,000 clones, with about 81% seen just once and approximately 8.1% held by the top ten. The specimen was PBMCs. The origin of the receptors is a woman aged 45-59 years in good health and CMV-seropositive.

The chain couples TRBV19 to TRBJ1-2; tentatively, D is TRBD1 (6 bases). The CDR3 runs 16 residues. Germline V gene data show CDR1 as LNHDA and CDR2 as SQIVND (reference sequence). Trimming left V 3 bases short and J 8 bases short, with 22 bases between. The CDR3 sequence: CASSINRMVGARGYTF. Written as DNA, the CDR3 is TGTGCCAGTAGTATTAATAGGATGGTGGGGGCGAGAGGCTACACCTTC.

This CDR3 reads CASSKIGGLPYEQYF. The CDR3, as DNA: TGTGCCAGCAGCAAAATCGGAGGACTACCGTACGAGCAGTACTTC. The rearrangement uses TRBV21-1 and TRBJ2-7; TRBD2 was called by the table and not checked on the DNA. TRBV21-1 is tagged as a pseudogene. The CDR3 runs 15 residues.

The chain employs TRBV7-2 and TRBJ1-1; D is undetermined. This CDR3 comprises 13 residues. From germline, CDR1 is SGHTA and CDR2 FQGNSA. The ends were cut back, 5 bases at V and 5 bases at J, with 12 bases in the middle. CDR3 sequence (DNA): TGTGCCAGCAGCGACTCCAGAGATACTGAAGCTTTCTTT. This translates into CASSDSRDTEAFF. Full variable domain (remainder filled in from reference TRBV7-2 and TRBJ1-1): GAGVSQSPSNKVTEKGKDVELRCDPISGHTALYWYRQSLGQGLEFLIYFQGNSAPDKSGLPSDRFSAERTGGSVSTLTIQRTQQEDSAVYLCASSDSRDTEAFFGQGTRLTVV.

This rearrangement joins TRBV11-2 to TRBJ2-1; 10 nucleotides align to TRBD2. The CDR3 sequence is 16 residues long. The V gene end was trimmed by 1 base and the J gene end by 7 bases; junction bases not matched to a gene: 7. CDR1 is SGHAT, CDR2 FQNNGV, per germline. The chain's CDR3 is CASSLALVAGGNEQFF. In nucleotides, the CDR3 is TGTGCCAGCAGCTTAGCGTTGGTAGCGGGAGGTAATGAGCAGTTCTTC.

This sequence joins TRBV7-2 and TRBJ1-1; 8 nucleotides agree with TRBD1. The V and J ends lost 5 bases and 2 bases, in that order; junction bases with no gene match: 4. Germline CDR1 and CDR2: SGHTA and FQGNSA. The CDR3 runs to 14 residues. CDR3 sequence reads: CASSPSGGNTEAFF. In DNA, the CDR3 is TGTGCCAGCAGCCCATCAGGGGGCAACACTGAAGCTTTCTTT.

The chain has TRBV30 and TRBJ2-7, with 10 positions matching TRBD2. CDR1 and CDR2 (germline): GTSNPN, SVGIG (reference sequence). Trimming at V came to 6 bases and at J to 13 bases, leaving 30 bases not matched to a gene. This CDR3 has 18 amino acids. The CDR3 spells CACRQRQLAGVSYEQYYF. The CDR3, as DNA: TGTGCCTGCCGCCAGCGGCAGCTAGCGGGAGTAAGTTACGAGCAGTACTACTTC.

V is TRBV11-2 and J is TRBJ2-1, with D maybe TRBD2 (6 bases). V lost 0 bases and J lost 10, with 10 bases in between. Germline V gene lookup returns CDR1 SGHAT and CDR2 FQNNGV. This CDR3 has 13 residues. The CDR3 protein is CASSLEEGVEQFF. In DNA, the CDR3 is TGTGCCAGCAGCTTAGAGGAGGGTGTGGAGCAGTTCTTC.

This chain uses TRBV5-1 with TRBJ2-7; possible D gene TRBD1, 6 bases. V lost 7 bases, J lost 2 bases, and 16 bases lay in between. Germline V lookup: CDR1 SGHRS, CDR2 YFSETQ. This CDR3 spans 14 amino acids. CDR3: CASHRDLGAYEQYF. CDR3 DNA: TGCGCCAGCCACAGGGATCTTGGGGCCTACGAGCAGTACTTC.

The gene calls are TRBV10-3 and TRBJ2-5; 9 positions match TRBD1. The J call is in doubt because the DNA end fits TRBJ2-7 better. The CDR3 runs 15 residues. Germline V gene data show CDR1 as ENHRY and CDR2 as SYGVKD. Written as DNA, the CDR3 is TGTGCCATCAGTTTCCGGGACAGGGAGTCCTACGAGCAGTACTTC. This gives the protein CAISFRDRESYEQYF.

V usage is TRBV5-6 and J usage is TRBJ2-6; D uncertain. The CDR3 length is 15 residues. Germline lookup yields CDR1 SGHDT and CDR2 YYEEEE. V was shortened by 2 bases and J by 2 bases, with 8 bases between the two germline ends. CDR3 amino acids: CASSFRLAGANVLTF. The CDR3, as DNA: TGTGCCAGCAGCTTCAGGTTAGCTGGGGCCAACGTCCTGACTTTC.

This chain uses TRBV2 with TRBJ2-2; 12 nucleotides line up with TRBD2. The CDR3 has 15 amino acids. Germline CDR1 reads SNHLY; CDR2 reads FYNNEI. V shed 7 bases, J shed 4 bases, and the junction held 4 bases outside the gene matches. The CDR3: CASNGLAGFTGELFF. The CDR3 coding sequence is TGTGCCAGCAACGGACTAGCGGGATTCACCGGGGAGCTGTTTTTT.

The V gene is TRBV30, the J gene TRBJ2-6; D unresolved. Per the germline V gene, CDR1 is GTSNPN and CDR2 is SVGIG (reference sequence). CDR3 length: 15 amino acids. V was clipped by 2 bases and J by 0 bases, with 8 bases between them. The DNA of the CDR3 is TGTGCCTGGAGTAAGCTGCTCTCTGGGGCCAACGTCCTGACTTTC. Translation: CAWSKLLSGANVLTF.

Points on this clone: The same CDR3 can be traced to other DNA sequences in this sample. This sequence joins TRBV5-1 and TRBJ2-5; the match to TRBD1 covers 7 bases. The DNA end favors TRBJ2-7, so the J call may be wrong. CDR1 SGHRS and CDR2 YFSETQ come from the germline V gene. CDR3 length equals 15 residues. The CDR3: CASSLPGQGAYEQYF. As DNA, the CDR3 is TGCGCCAGCAGCCTACCGGGGCAGGGGGCCTACGAGCAGTACTTC.

The V call is TRBV2, the J call TRBJ1-5, with D unclear. Trimming cost V 6 bases and J 0 bases, with 6 bases left between them. The CDR3 contains 13 residues. Looked up from germline, CDR1 is SNHLY and CDR2 is FYNNEI. The CDR3 is CASRADSNQPQHF. DNA of the CDR3: TGTGCCAGCAGGGCGGATAGCAATCAGCCCCAGCATTTT.

The chain combines TRBV5-3 with TRBJ1-2, with D unresolved. TRBV5-3 is sorted into the ORF group, with uncertain function. CDR3 length: 13 residues. V shed 1 base and J shed 6 bases, with 10 bases lying between them. The CDR3 protein is CARSLLIPNGYTF. CDR3 nucleotide sequence: TGTGCCAGAAGCTTGTTAATACCTAATGGCTACACCTTC.

The V gene is TRBV18, the J gene TRBJ2-3; possible D gene TRBD2, 5 bases. Per the germline V gene, CDR1 is KGHSH and CDR2 is LQKENI. Trimming shortened V by 3 bases and J by 5 bases, and 9 bases separated the two germline ends. This CDR3 is 13 amino acids long. The CDR3 spells CASSPEAVDTQYF. The CDR3 nucleotides read TGTGCCAGCTCACCCGAAGCGGTAGATACGCAGTATTTT.

The table lists this clone with a count of one. This chain uses TRBV6-4 with TRBJ1-5, with a weak D call TRBD1 (6 bases). Germline CDR1 MRHNA, CDR2 SNTAGT. The CDR3 consists of 13 residues. Trimming removed 8 bases at V and 3 bases at J, with 11 bases between. This CDR3 reads CASRRGYNQPQHF. CDR3 DNA: TGTGCCAGCCGCAGGGGTTACAATCAGCCCCAGCATTTT.

This clone was observed once. V usage is TRBV5-4 and J usage is TRBJ2-5, with D perhaps matching TRBD2 (5 bases). From germline, CDR1 is SGHNT and CDR2 YYREEE (reference sequence). CDR3 length: 13 residues. Trimming pared 0 bases from V and 4 bases from J, leaving 7 bases between. The CDR3 is CASSLGRPETQYF. The DNA of the CDR3 is TGTGCCAGCAGCTTGGGGAGGCCAGAGACCCAGTACTTC.

The chain carries TRBV6-5 and TRBJ1-2, with 9 bases lining up with TRBD1. The CDR3 sequence is 15 residues long. Germline V gene lookup returns CDR1 MNHEY and CDR2 SVGAGI. J was trimmed by 7 bases and V by 6 bases; bases with no gene match: 12. CDR3 in amino acids: CASSQTPDRGGGYTF. The CDR3 region has the DNA TGTGCCAGCAGCCAAACTCCGGACAGGGGAGGTGGCTACACCTTC.

This clone was seen a few times. The CDR3 nucleotides read TGTGCCAGCAGTTTACAGGGCGGAACCTACGAGCAGTACTTC. It translates to CASSLQGGTYEQYF. This sequence joins TRBV28 and TRBJ2-7, with D possibly TRBD1 on 5 matching bases. V dropped 2 bases and J dropped 2 bases, with 10 bases sitting between them. This CDR3 region has 14 residues. In germline, CDR1 is MDHEN, CDR2 SYDVKM.

This chain uses TRBV10-3 with TRBJ1-1, with 9 positions matching TRBD1. The germline gives CDR1 ENHRY, CDR2 SYGVKD. This CDR3 region has 12 residues. The V gene end was trimmed by 9 bases and the J gene end by 6 bases; junction bases not matched to a gene: 5. The CDR3 DNA reads TGTGCCATTCGACAGGGGGAGGCTGAAGCTTTCTTT. It yields the protein CAIRQGEAEAFF.

The J gene is TRBJ2-1, the V gene TRBV19; 7 positions match TRBD2. The CDR3 is made up of 16 amino acids. V dropped 0 bases and J dropped 5; count of bases not matched to a gene: 7. Germline assignment: CDR1 LNHDA and CDR2 SQIVND (reference sequence). This CDR3 reads CASSIEKRDPNNEQFF. DNA of the CDR3: TGTGCCAGTAGTATAGAGAAGCGGGACCCCAACAATGAGCAGTTCTTC. The full variable domain, completed using reference TRBV19 and TRBJ2-1, is DGGITQSPKYLFRKEGQNVTLSCEQNLNHDAMYWYRQDPGQGLRLIYYSQIVNDFQKGDIAEGYSVSREKKESFPLTVTSAQKNPTAFYLCASSIEKRDPNNEQFFGPGTRLTVL.

The sample holds a few counts of this clone. This chain links TRBV5-1 with TRBJ1-4; the D is unclear. V lost 7 bases and J lost 3, with 13 bases in between. In germline, CDR1 is SGHRS, CDR2 YFSETQ. The CDR3 has 14 amino acids. The chain's CDR3 is CASAINSPNEKLFF. The DNA for the CDR3 is TGCGCCAGCGCCATAAACAGTCCTAATGAAAAACTGTTTTTT. Full variable domain (rest looked up from reference TRBV5-1 and TRBJ1-4): KAGVTQTPRYLIKTRGQQVTLSCSPISGHRSVSWYQQTPGQGLQFLFEYFSETQRNKGNFPGRFSGRQFSNSRSEMNVSTLELGDSALYLCASAINSPNEKLFFGSGTQLSVL.

The CDR3 region has the DNA TGTGCCAGCTCACCGGGGACAGGGTTTGACTATGGCTACACCTTC. This codes for CASSPGTGFDYGYTF. This sequence joins TRBV18 and TRBJ1-2; 9 bases map to TRBD1. The J segment lost 3 bases and the V segment lost 3 bases, leaving 5 bases of the junction unmatched. The germline V gene encodes CDR1 KGHSH and CDR2 LQKENI. The CDR3 is 15 residues long.

V and J are TRBV7-2 and TRBJ1-1; maybe TRBD1 (5 bases). Germline loops: CDR1 SGHTA, CDR2 FQGNSA. With 5 bases removed from V and 1 base from J, the gap between germline ends came to 11 bases. The CDR3 loop spans 14 amino acids. The CDR3 spells CASSRDGGNTEAFF. CDR3 DNA: TGTGCCAGCAGCCGCGACGGGGGGAACACTGAAGCTTTCTTT.

The rearrangement joins TRBV2 to TRBJ1-4, with D unresolved. Germline V gene lookup returns CDR1 SNHLY and CDR2 FYNNEI. There are 17 residues in the CDR3. Trimming left V 3 bases short and J 8 bases short, with 22 bases between. The CDR3 protein is CASSDVSSALWREKLFF. In DNA, the CDR3 is TGTGCCAGCAGTGACGTGAGTTCAGCTCTTTGGAGAGAAAAACTGTTTTTT.

This chain links TRBV2 with TRBJ2-3, with 8 nucleotides matching TRBD1. Germline V gene lookup returns CDR1 SNHLY and CDR2 FYNNEI. This CDR3 region has 15 residues. V dropped 6 bases and J dropped 4; count of bases not matched to a gene: 9. The CDR3 sequence: CASSERTGKADTQYF. CDR3 nucleotide sequence: TGTGCCAGCAGCGAGAGGACAGGGAAAGCAGATACGCAGTATTTT.